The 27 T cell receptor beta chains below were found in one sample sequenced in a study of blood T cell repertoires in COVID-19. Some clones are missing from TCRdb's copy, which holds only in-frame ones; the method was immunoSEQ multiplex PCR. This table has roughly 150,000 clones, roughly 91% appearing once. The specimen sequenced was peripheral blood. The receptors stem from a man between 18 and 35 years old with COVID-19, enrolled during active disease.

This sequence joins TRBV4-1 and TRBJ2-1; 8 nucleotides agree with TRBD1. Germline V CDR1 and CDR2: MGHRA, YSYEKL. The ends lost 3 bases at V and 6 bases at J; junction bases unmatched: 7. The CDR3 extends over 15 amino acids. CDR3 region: CASSQLGQASNEQFF. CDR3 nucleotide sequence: TGCGCCAGCAGCCAGCTGGGACAGGCATCCAATGAGCAGTTCTTC.

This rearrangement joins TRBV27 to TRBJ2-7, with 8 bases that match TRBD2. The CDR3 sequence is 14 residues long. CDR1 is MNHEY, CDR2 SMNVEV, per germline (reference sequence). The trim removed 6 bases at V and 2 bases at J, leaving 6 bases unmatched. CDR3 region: CASSPGTRPYEQYF. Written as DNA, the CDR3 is TGTGCCAGCAGCCCCGGGACTAGGCCCTACGAGCAGTACTTC.

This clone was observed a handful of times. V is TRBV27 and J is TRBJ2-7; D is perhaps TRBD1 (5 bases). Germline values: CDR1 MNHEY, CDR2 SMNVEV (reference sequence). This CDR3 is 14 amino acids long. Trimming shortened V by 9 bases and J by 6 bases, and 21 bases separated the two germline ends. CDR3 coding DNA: TGTGCCAGTTCGAGGCAGGGCCCACTCTCCGAGCAGTACTTC. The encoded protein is CASSRQGPLSEQYF.

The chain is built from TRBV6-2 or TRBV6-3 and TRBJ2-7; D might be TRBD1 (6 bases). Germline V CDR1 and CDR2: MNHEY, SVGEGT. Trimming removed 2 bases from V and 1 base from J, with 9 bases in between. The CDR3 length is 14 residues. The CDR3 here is CASSYQGPSYEQYF. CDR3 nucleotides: TGTGCCAGCAGTTACCAGGGGCCGTCCTACGAGCAGTACTTC.

The CDR3: CASSFYWTGELFF. The CDR3 bases are TGTGCCAGCAGCTTCTACTGGACCGGGGAGCTGTTTTTT. The rearrangement links TRBV5-5 to TRBJ2-2; D remains ambiguous. The length of the CDR3 is 13 residues. Germline values: CDR1 SGHKS, CDR2 YYEKEE (reference sequence). V was trimmed by 2 bases and J by 5 bases, leaving 7 bases between them.

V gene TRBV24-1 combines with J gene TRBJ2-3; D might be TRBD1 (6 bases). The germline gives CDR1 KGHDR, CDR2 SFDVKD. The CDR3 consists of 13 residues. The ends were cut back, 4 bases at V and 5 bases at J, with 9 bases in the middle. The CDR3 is CATSEDRLDTQYF. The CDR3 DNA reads TGTGCCACCAGTGAAGACAGGCTAGATACGCAGTATTTT.

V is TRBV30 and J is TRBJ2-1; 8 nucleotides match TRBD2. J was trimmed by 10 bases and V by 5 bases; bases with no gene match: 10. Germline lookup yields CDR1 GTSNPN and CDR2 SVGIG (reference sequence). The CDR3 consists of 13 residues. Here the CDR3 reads CAWSSGSSGEQFF. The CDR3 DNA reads TGTGCCTGGTCCAGCGGGAGTTCTGGGGAGCAGTTCTTC.

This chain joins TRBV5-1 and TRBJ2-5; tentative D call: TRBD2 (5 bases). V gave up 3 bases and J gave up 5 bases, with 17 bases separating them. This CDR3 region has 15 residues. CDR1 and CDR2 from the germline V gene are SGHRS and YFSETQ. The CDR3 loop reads CASSSGLGVGETQYF. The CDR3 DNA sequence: TGCGCCAGCAGCTCCGGACTCGGCGTGGGGGAGACCCAGTACTTC.

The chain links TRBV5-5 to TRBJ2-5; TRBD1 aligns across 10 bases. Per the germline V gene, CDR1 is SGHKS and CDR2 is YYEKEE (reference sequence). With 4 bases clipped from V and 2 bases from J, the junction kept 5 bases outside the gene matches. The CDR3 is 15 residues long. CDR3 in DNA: TGTGCCAGCAGCGGGACAGGGGCTGGTCAAGAGACCCAGTACTTC. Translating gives CASSGTGAGQETQYF.

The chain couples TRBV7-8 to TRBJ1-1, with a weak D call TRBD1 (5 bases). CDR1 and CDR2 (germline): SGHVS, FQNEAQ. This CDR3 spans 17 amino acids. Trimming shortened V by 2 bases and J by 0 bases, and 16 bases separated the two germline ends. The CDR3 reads CASSLFMGQDMNTEAFF. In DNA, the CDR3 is TGTGCCAGCAGCTTATTTATGGGGCAGGACATGAACACTGAAGCTTTCTTT.

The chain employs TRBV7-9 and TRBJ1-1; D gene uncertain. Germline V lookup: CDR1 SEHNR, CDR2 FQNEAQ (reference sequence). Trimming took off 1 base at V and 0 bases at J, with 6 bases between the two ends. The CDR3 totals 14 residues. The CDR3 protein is CASSLGLLNTEAFF. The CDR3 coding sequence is TGTGCCAGCAGCTTAGGACTACTGAACACTGAAGCTTTCTTT.

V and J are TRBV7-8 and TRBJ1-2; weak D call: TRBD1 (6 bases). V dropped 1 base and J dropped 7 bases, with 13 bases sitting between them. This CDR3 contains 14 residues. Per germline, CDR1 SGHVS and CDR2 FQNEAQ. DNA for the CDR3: TGTGCCAGCAGCTTAGATCGGGGGGCGCGTGGCTACACCTTC. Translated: CASSLDRGARGYTF.

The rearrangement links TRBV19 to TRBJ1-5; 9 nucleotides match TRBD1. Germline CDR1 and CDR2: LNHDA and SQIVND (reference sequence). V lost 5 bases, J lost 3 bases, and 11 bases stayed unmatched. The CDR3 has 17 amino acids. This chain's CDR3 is CASSPLGQGLFNQPQHF. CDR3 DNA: TGTGCCAGTAGTCCCCTCGGACAGGGGCTTTTCAATCAGCCCCAGCATTTT.

The CDR3 loop reads CASTDQETQYF. CDR3 nucleotide sequence: TGTGCCAGCACCGATCAGGAGACCCAGTACTTC. The chain joins TRBV6-6 to TRBJ2-5, with no clear D. This CDR3 region has 11 residues. Germline lookup yields CDR1 MNHNY and CDR2 SVGAGI (reference sequence). Trimming took off 7 bases at V and 5 bases at J, with 8 bases between the two ends.

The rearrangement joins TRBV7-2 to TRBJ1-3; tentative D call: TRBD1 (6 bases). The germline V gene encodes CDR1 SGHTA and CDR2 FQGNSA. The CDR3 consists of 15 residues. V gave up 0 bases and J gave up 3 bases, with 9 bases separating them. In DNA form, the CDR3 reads TGTGCCAGCAGCTTAGCACAGGGCGGTGGAAACACCATATATTTT. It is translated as CASSLAQGGGNTIYF.

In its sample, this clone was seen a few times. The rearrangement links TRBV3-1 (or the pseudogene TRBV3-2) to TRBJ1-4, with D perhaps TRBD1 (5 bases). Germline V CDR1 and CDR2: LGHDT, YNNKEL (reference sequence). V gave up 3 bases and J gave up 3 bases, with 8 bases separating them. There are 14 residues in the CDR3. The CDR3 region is CASSHSGSNEKLFF. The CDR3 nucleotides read TGTGCCAGCAGCCATTCAGGGTCTAATGAAAAACTGTTTTTT.

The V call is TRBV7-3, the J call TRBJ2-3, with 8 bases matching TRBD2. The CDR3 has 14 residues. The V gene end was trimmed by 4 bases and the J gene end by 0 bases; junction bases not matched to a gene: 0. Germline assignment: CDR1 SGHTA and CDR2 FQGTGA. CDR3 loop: CASSSSGSTDTQYF. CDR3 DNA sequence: TGTGCCAGCAGCTCTAGCGGGAGCACAGATACGCAGTATTTT.

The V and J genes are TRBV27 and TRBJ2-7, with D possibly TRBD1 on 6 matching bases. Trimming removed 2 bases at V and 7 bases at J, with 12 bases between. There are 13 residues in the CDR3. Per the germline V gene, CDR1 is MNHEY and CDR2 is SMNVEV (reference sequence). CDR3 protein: CASSLNIRGEQYF. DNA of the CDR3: TGTGCCAGCAGTTTAAATATAAGGGGGGAGCAGTACTTC.

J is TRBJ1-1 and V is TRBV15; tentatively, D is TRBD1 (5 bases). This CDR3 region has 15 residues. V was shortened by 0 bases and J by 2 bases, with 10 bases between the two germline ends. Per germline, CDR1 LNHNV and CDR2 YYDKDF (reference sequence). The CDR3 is CATSRDRAHNTEAFF. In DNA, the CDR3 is TGTGCCACCAGCAGAGACAGGGCTCATAACACTGAAGCTTTCTTT.

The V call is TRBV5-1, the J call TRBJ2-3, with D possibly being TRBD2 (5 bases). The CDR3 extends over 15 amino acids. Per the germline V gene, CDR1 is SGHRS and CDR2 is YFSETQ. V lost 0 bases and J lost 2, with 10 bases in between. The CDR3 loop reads CASSLGASTTDTQYF. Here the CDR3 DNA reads TGCGCCAGCAGCTTGGGCGCTAGCACCACAGATACGCAGTATTTT. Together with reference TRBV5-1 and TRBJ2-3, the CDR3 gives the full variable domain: KAGVTQTPRYLIKTRGQQVTLSCSPISGHRSVSWYQQTPGQGLQFLFEYFSETQRNKGNFPGRFSGRQFSNSRSEMNVSTLELGDSALYLCASSLGASTTDTQYFGPGTRLTVL.

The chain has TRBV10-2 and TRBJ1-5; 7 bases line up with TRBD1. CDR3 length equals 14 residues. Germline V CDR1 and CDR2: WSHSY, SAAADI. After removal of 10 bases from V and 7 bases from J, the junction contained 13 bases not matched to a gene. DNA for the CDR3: TGCGCCACCCGACAGGGAGCAGACGGGCAGCCCCAGCATTTT. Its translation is CATRQGADGQPQHF.

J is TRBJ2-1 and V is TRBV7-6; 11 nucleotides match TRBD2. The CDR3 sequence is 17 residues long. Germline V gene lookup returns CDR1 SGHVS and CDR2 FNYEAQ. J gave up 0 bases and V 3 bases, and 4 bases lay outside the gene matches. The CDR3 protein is CASSLGLAESSYNEQFF. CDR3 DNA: TGTGCCAGCAGCTTGGGACTAGCGGAGAGCTCCTACAATGAGCAGTTCTTC.

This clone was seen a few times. CDR3 in amino acids: CASSRGGQGTQPQHF. The CDR3 DNA follows: TGTGCCAGCAGTCGCGGGGGGCAGGGGACCCAGCCCCAGCATTTT. This chain joins TRBV6-5 and TRBJ1-5; weak D call: TRBD1 (6 bases). The CDR3 sequence is 15 residues long. Trimming cost V 5 bases and J 7 bases, with 18 bases left between them. Germline assignment: CDR1 MNHEY and CDR2 SVGAGI.

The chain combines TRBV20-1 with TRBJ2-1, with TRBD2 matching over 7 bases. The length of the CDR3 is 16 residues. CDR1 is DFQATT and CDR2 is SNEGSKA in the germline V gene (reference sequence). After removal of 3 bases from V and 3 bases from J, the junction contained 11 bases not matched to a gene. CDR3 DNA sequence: TGCAGTGCTAGTAAGAGGGCCCGCGGGGGCTACAATGAGCAGTTCTTC. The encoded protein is CSASKRARGGYNEQFF.

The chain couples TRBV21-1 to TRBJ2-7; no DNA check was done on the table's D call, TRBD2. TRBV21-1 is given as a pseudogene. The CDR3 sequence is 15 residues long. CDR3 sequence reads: CAIMLWGELAHEQYF. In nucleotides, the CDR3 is TGTGCCATCATGTTATGGGGAGAGTTGGCCCACGAGCAGTACTTC.

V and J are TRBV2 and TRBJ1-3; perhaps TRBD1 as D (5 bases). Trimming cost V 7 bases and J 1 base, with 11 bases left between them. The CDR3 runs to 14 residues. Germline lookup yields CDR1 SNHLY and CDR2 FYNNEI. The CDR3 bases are TGTGCCAGCAATGGGGGGGATTCTGGAAACACCATATATTTT. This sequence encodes CASNGGDSGNTIYF.

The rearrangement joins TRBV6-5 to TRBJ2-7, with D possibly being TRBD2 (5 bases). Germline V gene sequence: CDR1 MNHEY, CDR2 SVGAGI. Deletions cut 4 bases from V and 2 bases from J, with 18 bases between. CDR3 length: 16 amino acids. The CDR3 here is CASSSSLAEVPYEQYF. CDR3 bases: TGTGCCAGCAGTTCTAGCCTAGCAGAAGTACCCTACGAGCAGTACTTC.